The 32 T cell receptor beta chains below come from one sample, sequenced in a study of shared clonotypes between healthy human individuals. Profiling relied on immunoSEQ multiplex PCR, and the TCRdb table lists in-frame clones only, not all of them. The repertoire has a few million clones, around 95% of them found once; the top ten carry around 0.13%. The sample was naive CD4+ T cells sorted from blood. Subset described: CD45RA+ positively selected. These TCRs come from a man aged 18 to 35 in good health.

This clone came up once. The chain has TRBV10-3 and TRBJ2-7; no firm D call. V lost 4 bases and J 3 bases, leaving 7 bases between the germline ends. The length of the CDR3 is 12 residues. Germline V gene sequence: CDR1 ENHRY, CDR2 SYGVKD. CDR3 coding DNA: TGTGCCATCAGTGTTAATAGCTACGAGCAGTACTTC. Translation gives CAISVNSYEQYF.

V usage is TRBV11-2 and J usage is TRBJ2-7; 10 positions match TRBD1. CDR1 SGHAT and CDR2 FQNNGV come from the germline V gene. Trimming cost V 5 bases and J 6 bases; bases outside gene matches: 10. This CDR3 has 15 residues. This chain's CDR3 is CASSKRGTGDAEQYF. CDR3 nucleotides: TGTGCCAGCAGCAAAAGAGGGACAGGGGACGCCGAGCAGTACTTC.

For the CDR3, the DNA is TGTGCCAGCAGCCCCAAGGGAGGGCATCCAAACACTGAAGCTTTCTTT. Translation: CASSPKGGHPNTEAFF. The rearrangement joins TRBV7-8 to TRBJ1-1; the D is unclear. Trimming stripped 5 bases from V and 2 bases from J, with 18 bases between. Germline CDR1 and CDR2: SGHVS and FQNEAQ. The CDR3 sequence is 16 residues long.

The V call is TRBV9, the J call TRBJ2-1, with TRBD2 matching 12 bases. V lost 4 bases, J lost 8 bases, and 13 bases stayed unmatched. The CDR3 length is 17 residues. From germline, CDR1 is SGDLS and CDR2 YYNGEE. In DNA form, the CDR3 reads TGTGCCAGCAGCACACGCACGACTAGCGGGAGTCGGGATGAGCAGTTCTTC. The encoded protein is CASSTRTTSGSRDEQFF.

On this clone: The same CDR3 can be traced to other DNA sequences in this sample. The J gene is TRBJ2-7, the V gene TRBV18; tentatively, D is TRBD1 (5 bases). The V end was cut by 3 bases, the J end by 5 bases, with 11 bases between. Germline V CDR1 and CDR2: KGHSH, LQKENI. This CDR3 has 13 residues. The CDR3 protein is CASSPGQVHEQYF. The CDR3 DNA follows: TGTGCCAGCTCACCTGGACAAGTCCACGAGCAGTACTTC.

The chain recombines TRBV9 with TRBJ1-5; TRBD1 might be the D (6 bases). CDR1 is SGDLS and CDR2 is YYNGEE in the germline V gene. CDR3 size: 14 residues. The germline V and J ends were trimmed by 0 bases and 5 bases, with 9 bases remaining between them. The CDR3 here is CASSVGRTDQPQHF. The CDR3 nucleotides read TGTGCCAGCAGCGTAGGTAGGACAGATCAGCCCCAGCATTTT.

This CDR3 reads CSALIAGTSTDTQYF. CDR3 nucleotides: TGCAGCGCCCTGATAGCGGGAACTAGCACAGATACGCAGTATTTT. V usage is TRBV29-1 and J usage is TRBJ2-3; 8 nucleotides match TRBD2. CDR3 length equals 15 residues. CDR1 is SQVTM, CDR2 ANQGSEA, per germline. Unmatched junction bases numbered 9, after V lost 7 bases and J lost 0 bases.

Turning to this clone: The sample contains more than one DNA sequence encoding this CDR3. The CDR3 reads CASSYSQGGNTEAFF. The CDR3 DNA reads as TGTGCCAGCAGTTACTCACAGGGAGGGAACACTGAAGCTTTCTTT. The chain combines TRBV6-5 with TRBJ1-1; tentatively, D is TRBD1 (6 bases). The CDR3 is 15 amino acids. V lost 0 bases to trimming and J lost 1 base, with 9 bases between them. Germline-derived CDR1 and CDR2 are MNHEY and SVGAGI.

This sequence joins TRBV7-8 and TRBJ2-3; TRBD1 is a possible D gene (6 bases). V was shortened by 1 base and J by 2 bases, with 13 bases between the two germline ends. Per germline, CDR1 SGHVS and CDR2 FQNEAQ. The length of the CDR3 is 16 residues. The CDR3 nucleotides read TGTGCCAGCAGCTTAGGACAGGCCTTAGTCACAGATACGCAGTATTTT. Translation: CASSLGQALVTDTQYF.

The rearrangement joins TRBV5-4 to TRBJ2-3, with TRBD2 matching 13 bases. The CDR3 runs to 16 residues. The V and J ends lost 4 bases and 5 bases, in that order; junction bases with no gene match: 7. CDR1 and CDR2 from the germline V gene are SGHNT and YYREEE (reference sequence). The CDR3 loop reads CASSGRTSGGLDTQYF. DNA for the CDR3: TGTGCCAGCAGCGGCAGGACTAGCGGGGGACTAGATACGCAGTATTTT.

The chain employs TRBV4-1 and TRBJ2-7; maybe TRBD2 (7 bases). CDR1 is MGHRA and CDR2 is YSYEKL in the germline V gene. V dropped 0 bases and J dropped 6 bases, with 21 bases sitting between them. The CDR3 is 17 amino acids. The CDR3: CASSQDLAVEGGGEQYF. In DNA, the CDR3 is TGCGCCAGCAGCCAAGATCTAGCAGTCGAGGGAGGGGGCGAGCAGTACTTC.

V is TRBV10-1 and J is TRBJ2-5; a weak D match, TRBD2 (5 bases). Germline lookup yields CDR1 WNHNN and CDR2 SYGVQD (reference sequence). Trimming cost V 1 base and J 4 bases, with 13 bases left between them. This CDR3 has 15 residues. CDR3 in DNA: TGCGCCAGCAGTGAGTTCCGGGCGGGTACAGAGACCCAGTACTTC. This sequence encodes CASSEFRAGTETQYF.

This sequence joins TRBV7-9 and TRBJ1-4, with D unresolved. CDR3 length: 14 residues. V lost 4 bases, J lost 8 bases, and 14 bases lay in between. Germline CDR1 reads SEHNR; CDR2 reads FQNEAQ (reference sequence). The CDR3 region is CASSSWRGNEKLFF. The CDR3 DNA follows: TGTGCCAGCAGCTCCTGGCGGGGTAACGAAAAACTGTTTTTT.

This clone occurred once. The chain employs TRBV5-1 and TRBJ2-7; tentatively, D is TRBD1 (6 bases). Trimming removed 4 bases at V and 4 bases at J, with 12 bases between. Germline V gene sequence: CDR1 SGHRS, CDR2 YFSETQ. This CDR3 region has 13 residues. For the CDR3, the DNA is TGCGCCAGCAGCAGGACAGAGCTTTACGAGCAGTACTTC. This sequence encodes CASSRTELYEQYF.

This clone was detected only once. The chain couples TRBV7-9 to TRBJ1-5; D possibly corresponds to TRBD1 (5 bases). The V gene lost 7 bases and the J gene lost 9 bases, with 19 bases spanning the gap. The CDR3 sequence is 14 residues long. The germline V gene has CDR1 SEHNR and CDR2 FQNEAQ (reference sequence). The CDR3, as DNA: TGTGCCAGCAACAAACTGACAGACCCATGGCCCCAGCATTTT. This sequence encodes CASNKLTDPWPQHF.

The chain has TRBV13 and TRBJ2-7; 7 bases are a match to TRBD1. The germline V gene encodes CDR1 PRHDT and CDR2 FYEKMQ (reference sequence). This CDR3 contains 14 residues. Unmatched junction bases numbered 4, after V lost 3 bases and J lost 2 bases. In DNA form, the CDR3 reads TGTGCCAGCAGCTTGGACAGGTTGCCCTACGAGCAGTACTTC. Translated: CASSLDRLPYEQYF.

V gene TRBV5-6 combines with J gene TRBJ2-5; the D is unclear. Germline V lookup: CDR1 SGHDT, CDR2 YYEEEE. This CDR3 has 13 residues. Trimming left V 0 bases short and J 4 bases short, with 7 bases between. The CDR3 loop is CASSLGGIETQYF. CDR3 DNA: TGTGCCAGCAGCTTGGGGGGTATAGAGACCCAGTACTTC. Filled out from reference TRBV5-6 and TRBJ2-5, the complete variable domain reads DAGVTQSPTHLIKTRGQQVTLRCSPKSGHDTVSWYQQALGQGPQFIFQYYEEEERQRGNFPDRFSGHQFPNYSSELNVNALLLGDSALYLCASSLGGIETQYFGPGTRLLVL.

For this clone: Other DNA sequences in the same sample also yield this CDR3. The chain links TRBV2 to TRBJ1-1; no definite D call. Trimming cost V 4 bases and J 1 base, with 7 bases left between them. The CDR3 is made up of 13 amino acids. Per germline, CDR1 SNHLY and CDR2 FYNNEI. DNA of the CDR3: TGTGCCAGCAGTGTTGGGGAGAACACTGAAGCTTTCTTT. As protein: CASSVGENTEAFF.

The chain carries TRBV5-5 and TRBJ1-2; D remains ambiguous. Germline lookup yields CDR1 SGHKS and CDR2 YYEKEE (reference sequence). CDR3 length equals 13 residues. V was clipped by 0 bases and J by 4 bases, with 7 bases between them. The CDR3 spells CASSLVPTYGYTF. In DNA, the CDR3 is TGTGCCAGCAGCTTGGTTCCGACCTATGGCTACACCTTC. The whole variable domain, remainder taken from reference TRBV5-5 and TRBJ1-2, is DAGVTQSPTHLIKTRGQQVTLRCSPISGHKSVSWYQQVLGQGPQFIFQYYEKEERGRGNFPDRFSARQFPNYSSELNVNALLLGDSALYLCASSLVPTYGYTFGSGTRLTVV.

The chain employs TRBV5-6 and TRBJ1-2; possible D gene TRBD1, 6 bases. V was cut by 0 bases and J by 4 bases, with 10 bases left in between. Germline CDR1 is SGHDT and CDR2 is YYEEEE. The CDR3 has 14 residues. CDR3 DNA sequence: TGTGCCAGCAGCTTGGGACAGGTGCCCTATGGCTACACCTTC. Translated: CASSLGQVPYGYTF. Variable domain in full (rest from reference TRBV5-6 and TRBJ1-2): DAGVTQSPTHLIKTRGQQVTLRCSPKSGHDTVSWYQQALGQGPQFIFQYYEEEERQRGNFPDRFSGHQFPNYSSELNVNALLLGDSALYLCASSLGQVPYGYTFGSGTRLTVV.

This chain joins TRBV30 and TRBJ1-2, with D uncertain. Germline V gives CDR1 GTSNPN, CDR2 SVGIG (reference sequence). CDR3 length: 12 amino acids. The V and J ends lost 2 bases and 8 bases respectively, with 12 bases between them. CDR3 DNA sequence: TGTGCCTGGAGTCCAACAGTTCCGGGCTACACCTTC. Encoded protein: CAWSPTVPGYTF.

The chain recombines TRBV5-4 with TRBJ1-2, with 8 bases lining up with TRBD1. The germline gives CDR1 SGHNT, CDR2 YYREEE (reference sequence). The CDR3 covers 16 residues. With V trimmed by 0 bases and J by 4 bases, 8 bases remained unmatched. CDR3 coding DNA: TGTGCCAGCAGCTTGGGAGGCCGACAGGGGCTCTATGGCTACACCTTC. Its protein product is CASSLGGRQGLYGYTF.

The chain links TRBV10-1 to TRBJ2-3; 7 bases are a match to TRBD2. V gave up 4 bases and J gave up 1 base; unmatched junction bases: 5. Germline lookup yields CDR1 WNHNN and CDR2 SYGVQD (reference sequence). The CDR3 is 15 residues long. The CDR3 bases are TGCGCCAGCAGTGGAACCGCGGGAGGCACAGATACGCAGTATTTT. As protein: CASSGTAGGTDTQYF.

V and J are TRBV12-2 and TRBJ2-5; the DNA was not used to check the table's D call, TRBD2. TRBV12-2 is a pseudogene. The CDR3 has 14 amino acids. The CDR3 nucleotides are TGTGCAAGTCGCCTGGGAGGGCCTGGGGAGACCCAGTACTTC. It specifies CASRLGGPGETQYF.

This chain links TRBV7-6 with TRBJ1-2; 10 nucleotides line up with TRBD1. Germline V lookup: CDR1 SGHVS, CDR2 FNYEAQ. The CDR3 runs 14 residues. J gave up 4 bases and V 1 base, and 0 bases lay outside the gene matches. The CDR3 spells CASSLGQGAYGYTF. CDR3 nucleotides: TGTGCCAGCAGCTTAGGACAGGGGGCCTATGGCTACACCTTC.

The rearrangement joins TRBV6-4 to TRBJ2-1; D tentatively fits TRBD1 or TRBD2 (5 bases each). Trimming cost V 2 bases and J 0 bases, with 11 bases left between them. This CDR3 contains 16 residues. The germline V gene has CDR1 MRHNA and CDR2 SNTAGT. In DNA, the CDR3 is TGTGCCAGCAGTGACAGCGCCGGGGCCTCCTACAATGAGCAGTTCTTC. Protein product: CASSDSAGASYNEQFF.

Concerning this clone: In the same sample, other DNA sequences code for this CDR3. The rearrangement joins TRBV9 to TRBJ1-4, with D uncertain. The CDR3 length is 14 residues. Looked up from germline, CDR1 is SGDLS and CDR2 is YYNGEE. With 1 base removed from V and 0 bases from J, the gap between germline ends came to 4 bases. DNA for the CDR3: TGTGCCAGCAGCGTAAGGGCAACTAATGAAAAACTGTTTTTT. Its protein is CASSVRATNEKLFF.

The chain links TRBV2 to TRBJ2-2; 9 nucleotides align to TRBD1. J gave up 4 bases and V 8 bases, and 5 bases lay outside the gene matches. Germline CDR1 SNHLY, CDR2 FYNNEI. The CDR3 extends over 14 amino acids. CDR3 loop: CASGGQGSTGELFF. The CDR3 nucleotides read TGTGCCAGCGGGGGACAGGGTAGCACCGGGGAGCTGTTTTTT.

The chain carries TRBV6-1 and TRBJ2-7; D is perhaps TRBD1 or TRBD2 (5 bases each). The CDR3 has 18 residues. Trimming removed 0 bases at V and 5 bases at J, with 23 bases between. CDR1 and CDR2 (germline): MNHNS, SASEGT. CDR3 in DNA: TGTGCCAGCAGTGAAGCGCTAATTAGAGGGCAGGGAGTGAACGAGCAGTACTTC. This codes for CASSEALIRGQGVNEQYF.

The V gene is TRBV19, the J gene TRBJ2-1; 9 bases map to TRBD2. This CDR3 region has 15 residues. With 6 bases clipped from V and 4 bases from J, the junction kept 7 bases outside the gene matches. In germline, CDR1 is LNHDA, CDR2 SQIVND (reference sequence). CDR3 DNA: TGTGCCAGTAGCATCCTTAGCGGGGGATACAATGAGCAGTTCTTC. This sequence encodes CASSILSGGYNEQFF.

The chain has TRBV18 and TRBJ2-7, with 9 nucleotides matching TRBD1. Looked up from germline, CDR1 is KGHSH and CDR2 is LQKENI. V lost 3 bases and J lost 2; bases outside the gene matches: 5. There are 15 residues in the CDR3. The CDR3 loop is CASSPRTGATYEQYF. CDR3 coding DNA: TGTGCCAGCTCACCGAGGACAGGGGCCACCTACGAGCAGTACTTC.

Only one count was recorded for this clone. The chain couples TRBV19 to TRBJ1-2; a weak D match, TRBD1 (5 bases). Germline V CDR1 and CDR2: LNHDA, SQIVND (reference sequence). The CDR3 is made up of 12 amino acids. V gave up 10 bases and J gave up 4 bases, with 13 bases separating them. This CDR3 reads CATRQSPYGYTF. The CDR3 coding sequence is TGTGCCACCCGACAGTCACCCTATGGCTACACCTTC. Together with reference TRBV19 and TRBJ1-2, the CDR3 gives the full variable domain: DGGITQSPKYLFRKEGQNVTLSCEQNLNHDAMYWYRQDPGQGLRLIYYSQIVNDFQKGDIAEGYSVSREKKESFPLTVTSAQKNPTAFYLCATRQSPYGYTFGSGTRLTVV.